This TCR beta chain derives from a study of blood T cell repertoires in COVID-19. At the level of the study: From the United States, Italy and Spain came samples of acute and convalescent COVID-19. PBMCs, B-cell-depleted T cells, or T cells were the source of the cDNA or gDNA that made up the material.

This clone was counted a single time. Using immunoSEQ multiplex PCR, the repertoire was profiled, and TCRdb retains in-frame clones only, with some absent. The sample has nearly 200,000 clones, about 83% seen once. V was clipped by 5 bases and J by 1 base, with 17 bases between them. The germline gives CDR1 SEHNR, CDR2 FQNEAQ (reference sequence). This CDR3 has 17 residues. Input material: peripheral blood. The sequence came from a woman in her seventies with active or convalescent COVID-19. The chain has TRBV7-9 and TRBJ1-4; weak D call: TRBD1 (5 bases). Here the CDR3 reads CASSPNPTGLTNEKLFF. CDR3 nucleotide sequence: TGTGCCAGCAGCCCGAACCCGACGGGACTAACTAATGAAAAACTGTTTTTT.